Presented here are 10 T cell receptor beta chains from one specimen sequenced in a study of control samples from healthy donors and cancer patients. Generated by immunoSEQ multiplex PCR, the TCRdb table keeps only in-frame clones and is missing some. The table records some 96,000 clones, about 88% of them present only once. Specimen: blood. The source of these receptors is a woman between 50 and 59 years old in good health.

The gene calls are TRBV12-3 or TRBV12-4 and TRBJ1-1; no clear D gene. V lost 3 bases and J 3 bases, leaving 8 bases between the germline ends. The CDR3 has 13 residues. CDR3 in amino acids: CASSLDDDTEAFF. The CDR3 DNA is TGTGCCAGCAGTTTGGACGATGACACTGAAGCTTTCTTT.

V gene TRBV6-4 combines with J gene TRBJ1-6; D ambiguous. The CDR3 runs 11 residues. Trimming took off 10 bases at V and 9 bases at J, with 10 bases between the two ends. Germline-derived CDR1 and CDR2 are MRHNA and SNTAGT. CDR3 in DNA: TGTGCCATGAGAGGACGTTCACCCCTCCACTTT. Translated: CAMRGRSPLHF.

The rearrangement uses TRBV12-3 or TRBV12-4 and TRBJ2-7, with D unclear. V was pared by 5 bases and J by 0 bases, with 8 bases between. The CDR3 length is 13 residues. The CDR3 DNA reads as TGTGCCAGCAGTCCCTCCCCCTCCTACGAGCAGTACGTC. It translates to CASSPSPSYEQYV.

The rearrangement uses TRBV9 and TRBJ1-5; 7 bases are shared with TRBD1. The germline gives CDR1 SGDLS, CDR2 YYNGEE. V gave up 3 bases and J gave up 5 bases; unmatched junction bases: 5. The CDR3 extends over 14 amino acids. Here the CDR3 reads CASSASGGDQPQHF. Here the CDR3 DNA reads TGTGCCAGCAGCGCCTCAGGGGGGGATCAGCCCCAGCATTTT.

This chain links TRBV3-1 (or the pseudogene TRBV3-2) with TRBJ2-1; D call uncertain. Germline V lookup: CDR1 LGHDT, CDR2 YNNKEL (reference sequence). V dropped 4 bases and J dropped 1 base, with 8 bases sitting between them. CDR3 length: 14 residues. CDR3 in DNA: TGTGCCAGCAGCCCTCGCACTTCCTACAATGAGCAGTTCTTC. This sequence encodes CASSPRTSYNEQFF.

The chain joins TRBV6-5 to TRBJ1-5, with D perhaps TRBD1 (6 bases). Between the trimmed V and J ends, which lost 5 bases and 2 bases, there was a span of 10 bases. From germline, CDR1 is MNHEY and CDR2 SVGAGI. The CDR3 loop spans 14 amino acids. The CDR3 protein is CASSTGSGNQPQHF. Written as DNA, the CDR3 is TGTGCCAGCAGTACAGGGAGTGGCAATCAGCCCCAGCATTTT.

This chain joins TRBV5-6 and TRBJ2-4; D possibly corresponds to TRBD2 (6 bases). Germline CDR1 reads SGHDT; CDR2 reads YYEEEE. Between the trimmed V and J ends, which lost 0 bases and 1 base, there was a span of 14 bases. This CDR3 is built from 17 residues. DNA for the CDR3: TGTGCCAGCAGCTTGGATTTTACGGGAGCGGCCAAAAACATTCAGTACTTC. Its translation: CASSLDFTGAAKNIQYF.

The rearrangement uses TRBV7-6 and TRBJ2-7; TRBD2 might be the D (6 bases). The CDR3 sequence is 13 residues long. Trimming took off 4 bases at V and 7 bases at J, with 14 bases between the two ends. Per the germline V gene, CDR1 is SGHVS and CDR2 is FNYEAQ. The CDR3 DNA sequence: TGTGCCAGCAGCTCCGACGGGAGTGGGGAGCAGTACGTC. This sequence encodes CASSSDGSGEQYV.

The chain couples TRBV12-3 or TRBV12-4 to TRBJ1-5; D is unclear. Between the trimmed V and J ends, which lost 5 bases and 2 bases, there was a span of 7 bases. The CDR3 loop spans 13 amino acids. The CDR3 nucleotides read TGTGCCAGCAGTCCCGCTGGCAATCAGCCCCAGCATTTT. Translating it yields CASSPAGNQPQHF.

The rearrangement joins TRBV12-3 or TRBV12-4 to TRBJ2-5, with D unclear. Trimming stripped 4 bases from V and 2 bases from J, with 8 bases between. The CDR3 has 13 amino acids. The chain's CDR3 is CASSSTRQETQYF. CDR3 nucleotides: TGTGCCAGCAGTTCTACCAGGCAAGAGACCCAGTACTTC.